These T cell receptor beta chains were read from a single sample in a study of blood T cell repertoires in COVID-19. TCRdb's copy holds only in-frame clones and misses some; the assay was immunoSEQ multiplex PCR. The data contain about 250,000 clones, 87% of them singletons. The sequencing sample was made of peripheral blood. These receptors all stem from a man aged 18-30 years with active or convalescent COVID-19. Each CDR3 is given with its conserved first and last residue. A D gene is named only where the DNA matches it firmly.

V gene	D gene	J gene	CDR3 protein	CDR3 DNA
TRBV4-3	TRBD2	TRBJ2-2	CASSQLSSGANTGELFF	TGCGCCAGCAGCCAACTCTCTAGCGGGGCGAACACCGGGGAGCTGTTTTTT
TRBV2	TRBD2	TRBJ2-7	CASCPSGDYEQYF	TGTGCCAGCTGCCCTAGCGGGGATTACGAGCAGTACTTC
TRBV18	TRBD1	TRBJ1-2	CASSPAGTGTYGYTF	TGTGCCAGCTCACCAGCCGGGACAGGGACCTATGGCTACACCTTC
TRBV3-1/TRBV3-2	-	TRBJ1-1	CASSQIVGVTEAFF	TGTGCCAGCAGCCAAATAGTCGGAGTCACTGAAGCTTTCTTT
TRBV19	TRBD2	TRBJ2-1	CASSPQGLAGQFF	TGTGCCAGTAGTCCCCAGGGACTAGCAGGGCAGTTCTTC
TRBV5-6	TRBD1	TRBJ1-1	CASSFGTGRRSEAFF	TGTGCCAGCAGCTTTGGGACAGGCAGACGCTCTGAAGCTTTCTTT
TRBV10-3	-	TRBJ2-7	CAISELGAKPYEQYF	TGTGCCATCAGTGAGTTGGGGGCGAAACCTTACGAGCAGTACTTC
TRBV9	-	TRBJ1-2	CASSGRTDYGYTF	TGTGCCAGCAGCGGCCGGACAGACTATGGCTACACCTTC
TRBV5-3	TRBD1	TRBJ1-5	CARILDRGCQAQHF	TGTGCCAGAATCCTGGACAGGGGTTGTCAGGCCCAGCATTTT
TRBV27	-	TRBJ1-6	CASSFAGNSPLHF	TGTGCCAGCAGTTTTGCAGGGAATTCACCCCTCCACTTT
TRBV5-1	TRBD1	TRBJ2-3	CASSLVTGGADTQYF	TGCGCCAGCAGCTTGGTTACAGGGGGTGCAGATACGCAGTATTTT
TRBV7-2	-	TRBJ1-4	CASSPGVQPTGEKLFF	TGTGCCAGCAGCCCGGGAGTCCAGCCAACGGGGGAAAAACTGTTTTTT
TRBV6-2/TRBV6-3	TRBD2	TRBJ2-3	CASSTAGGGLRGTDTQYF	TGTGCCAGCAGTACTGCTGGCGGGGGGCTCCGAGGCACAGATACGCAGTATTTT
TRBV15	TRBD2	TRBJ2-1	CATSTGLAGGSSYNEQFF	TGTGCCACCAGCACGGGACTAGCGGGGGGAAGCTCCTACAATGAGCAGTTCTTC
TRBV27	TRBD2	TRBJ2-1	CASSLSPGTREQFF	TGTGCCAGCAGTTTATCGCCCGGGACTAGAGAGCAGTTCTTC